A single sample is the source of the 19 T cell receptor beta chains below, sequenced in a study of blood T cell repertoires in COVID-19 (dated by TCRdb to between 2020 and 2021). The library relied on the immunoSEQ multiplex PCR assay. TCRdb re-hosts the immuneACCESS table, in-frame sequences only. Its copies lack some clones; in the studies checked, an unresolved V gene accounts for under half of them, and the cause for the rest is not known. The sample data list about 230,000 clones, and roughly 88% of these were observed just once. The ten top clones hold roughly 3.7% of the sample. Sequenced input: PBMCs or T cells enriched from blood (not recorded which). These receptors were obtained from a woman aged 25-40 years who had been exposed to COVID-19.

The chain links TRBV4-1 to TRBJ1-3; D not resolved. The V end lost 4 bases, the J end lost 8 bases, and 18 bases lay between the germline ends. The germline CDR1 and CDR2 sequences are MGHRA and YSYEKL. The CDR3 covers 15 residues. This CDR3 is CASSLLLNLLDTIYF. The CDR3 DNA follows: TGCGCCAGCAGCCTCCTCCTTAATCTATTAGACACCATATATTTT.

This chain connects TRBV28 to TRBJ2-1; weak D call: TRBD2 (6 bases). Germline assignment: CDR1 MDHEN and CDR2 SYDVKM. The V end lost 1 base, the J end lost 0 bases, and 16 bases lay between the germline ends. The CDR3 length is 18 residues. The CDR3, as DNA: TGTGCCAGCAGTTTATATGGTTGGACTAAAAGCTCCTACAATGAGCAGTTCTTC. Translated, it gives CASSLYGWTKSSYNEQFF.

The V gene is TRBV9, the J gene TRBJ1-3; 7 bases agree with TRBD1. The CDR3 contains 17 residues. Germline trimming cut 4 bases from V and 2 bases from J; bases unmatched to any gene: 12. From germline, CDR1 is SGDLS and CDR2 YYNGEE. The CDR3 sequence is CASSKDRQGNPGNTIYF. In DNA form, the CDR3 reads TGTGCCAGCAGCAAAGATAGACAGGGAAATCCTGGAAACACCATATATTTT.

The chain combines TRBV4-2 with TRBJ1-3; D ambiguous. This CDR3 contains 15 residues. V shed 0 bases and J shed 3 bases, with 9 bases lying between them. Looked up from germline, CDR1 is LGHNA and CDR2 is YNFKEQ. The CDR3 sequence: CASSQDEGIGNTIYF. The CDR3 region has the DNA TGTGCCAGCAGCCAAGATGAGGGAATTGGAAACACCATATATTTT.

V is TRBV6-5 and J is TRBJ2-1; D is possibly TRBD1 (5 bases). With 2 bases removed from V and 10 bases from J, the gap between germline ends came to 9 bases. The CDR3 has 12 amino acids. The germline V gene has CDR1 MNHEY and CDR2 SVGAGI. The CDR3 protein is CASSYAGNEQFF. For the CDR3, the DNA is TGTGCCAGCAGTTACGCAGGGAACGAGCAGTTCTTC.

This sequence joins TRBV3-1 (or the pseudogene TRBV3-2) and TRBJ1-2, with D perhaps TRBD1 (5 bases). The CDR3 spans 14 residues. Germline loops: CDR1 LGHDT, CDR2 YNNKEL (reference sequence). With 4 bases removed from V and 2 bases from J, the gap between germline ends came to 11 bases. CDR3 DNA: TGTGCCAGCAGCCCGACAGTGGCGAACTATGGCTACACCTTC. It translates to CASSPTVANYGYTF.

The genes are TRBV6-5 and TRBJ1-1, with D maybe TRBD1 (5 bases). The V and J ends lost 8 bases and 5 bases respectively, with 12 bases between them. Germline CDR1 reads MNHEY; CDR2 reads SVGAGI. The CDR3 spans 12 residues. The CDR3 region has the DNA TGTGCCAGCGGTCCGCAGGGTACTGAAGCTTTCTTT. Encoded protein: CASGPQGTEAFF.

The chain carries TRBV29-1 and TRBJ1-4; TRBD1 aligns across 10 bases. Germline V CDR1 and CDR2: SQVTM, ANQGSEA. The CDR3 consists of 14 residues. With V trimmed by 6 bases and J by 5 bases, 6 bases remained unmatched. Written as DNA, the CDR3 is TGCAGCGTGGGCGGACAGGGGGTAAATGAAAAACTGTTTTTT. Translation: CSVGGQGVNEKLFF.

The genes are TRBV7-2 and TRBJ2-2, with 10 bases that match TRBD2. V gave up 2 bases and J gave up 7 bases; unmatched junction bases: 13. Germline CDR1 reads SGHTA; CDR2 reads FQGNSA. The CDR3 has 18 amino acids. The CDR3 region is CASSLFPRLAGVGGELFF. The DNA for the CDR3 is TGTGCCAGCAGCTTATTCCCACGTCTAGCGGGAGTAGGCGGGGAGCTGTTTTTT.

In this sample, this clone turned up a few times. The DNA for the CDR3 is TGTGCCAGCAGGCAGACAGGGAGTCACTCACCCCTCCACTTT. Translating gives CASRQTGSHSPLHF. J is TRBJ1-6 and V is TRBV2, with TRBD1 matching 7 bases. The CDR3 is made up of 14 amino acids. Germline V CDR1 and CDR2: SNHLY, FYNNEI. The junction had 9 bases not matched to a gene; V was cut back by 6 bases and J by 10 bases.

The chain has TRBV9 and TRBJ2-1, with D tentatively TRBD2 (6 bases). This CDR3 region has 15 residues. CDR1 and CDR2 from the germline V gene are SGDLS and YYNGEE. V was clipped by 1 base and J by 4 bases, with 12 bases between them. CDR3 in DNA: TGTGCCAGCAGCGTAATTGGACTACCTTACAATGAGCAGTTCTTC. Translated: CASSVIGLPYNEQFF.

The genes are TRBV7-8 and TRBJ1-5, with D unclear. Germline V gene lookup returns CDR1 SGHVS and CDR2 FQNEAQ. The CDR3 extends over 16 amino acids. Deletions cut 1 base from V and 3 bases from J, with 13 bases between. CDR3 nucleotides: TGTGCCAGCAGCTTAGATTTCAGAGGACTCAATCAGCCCCAGCATTTT. Protein: CASSLDFRGLNQPQHF. Supplemented by reference TRBV7-8 and TRBJ1-5, the full variable domain reads GAGVSQSPRYKVAKRGQDVALRCDPISGHVSLFWYQQALGQGPEFLTYFQNEAQLDKSGLPSDRFFAERPEGSVSTLKIQRTQQEDSAVYLCASSLDFRGLNQPQHFGDGTRLSIL.

Only a few counts were recorded for this clone. This chain links TRBV2 with TRBJ2-7; 8 nucleotides match TRBD2. Trimming removed 5 bases from V and 0 bases from J; junction bases left unmatched: 6. Per the germline V gene, CDR1 is SNHLY and CDR2 is FYNNEI. The CDR3 has 15 residues. The CDR3 DNA follows: TGTGCCAGCAGTTTAGCGGGAAAGGGCTCCTACGAGCAGTACTTC. It translates to CASSLAGKGSYEQYF. The full variable domain, with the rest looked up from reference TRBV2 and TRBJ2-7, is EPEVTQTPSHQVTQMGQEVILRCVPISNHLYFYWYRQILGQKVEFLVSFYNNEISEKSEIFDDQFSVERPDGSNFTLKIRSTKLEDSAMYFCASSLAGKGSYEQYFGPGTRLTVT.

V and J are TRBV10-3 and TRBJ2-7; 9 nucleotides agree with TRBD2. The V and J ends lost 2 bases and 5 bases, in that order; junction bases with no gene match: 4. The germline gives CDR1 ENHRY, CDR2 SYGVKD. This CDR3 has 14 residues. The CDR3 is CAISEVAGAHEQYF. The CDR3 DNA reads TGTGCCATCAGTGAGGTAGCGGGAGCCCACGAGCAGTACTTC.

The chain employs TRBV5-6 and TRBJ1-6; 8 bases agree with TRBD1. CDR3 length: 14 amino acids. Germline V lookup: CDR1 SGHDT, CDR2 YYEEEE. The trim removed 4 bases at V and 10 bases at J, leaving 7 bases unmatched. The CDR3: CASSPEQGESPLHF. The CDR3 DNA reads TGTGCCAGCAGCCCGGAACAGGGGGAATCACCCCTCCACTTT. The variable domain in full, completed from reference TRBV5-6 and TRBJ1-6, reads DAGVTQSPTHLIKTRGQQVTLRCSPKSGHDTVSWYQQALGQGPQFIFQYYEEEERQRGNFPDRFSGHQFPNYSSELNVNALLLGDSALYLCASSPEQGESPLHFGNGTRLTVT.

The V gene is TRBV6-5, the J gene TRBJ2-7; 9 bases agree with TRBD1. Germline V gene lookup returns CDR1 MNHEY and CDR2 SVGAGI. The CDR3 contains 14 residues. J gave up 3 bases and V 5 bases, and 5 bases lay outside the gene matches. CDR3 amino acids: CASSRTGGRYEQYF. The CDR3 nucleotides are TGTGCCAGCAGTCGAACAGGGGGCCGCTACGAGCAGTACTTC.

The rearrangement uses TRBV28 and TRBJ2-1; D not certain. The CDR3 covers 13 residues. V was pared by 3 bases and J by 8 bases, with 11 bases between. CDR1 and CDR2 (germline): MDHEN, SYDVKM. CDR3 protein: CASSLGLLDEQFF. DNA of the CDR3: TGTGCCAGCAGTTTGGGCCTGCTCGATGAGCAGTTCTTC. Full variable domain (remainder filled in from reference TRBV28 and TRBJ2-1): DVKVTQSSRYLVKRTGEKVFLECVQDMDHENMFWYRQDPGLGLRLIYFSYDVKMKEKGDIPEGYSVSREKKERFSLILESASTNQTSMYLCASSLGLLDEQFFGPGTRLTVL.

The V call is TRBV28, the J call TRBJ1-2; D gene uncertain. V dropped 5 bases and J dropped 2 bases, with 12 bases sitting between them. Germline V gene sequence: CDR1 MDHEN, CDR2 SYDVKM. The CDR3 covers 14 residues. CDR3 sequence (DNA): TGTGCCAGCAGTATGGGCAACAACAACTATGGCTACACCTTC. Residues: CASSMGNNNYGYTF.

This clone was seen ten or more times. This chain links TRBV11-2 with TRBJ1-1; 8 bases match TRBD1. The CDR3 runs to 14 residues. Per germline, CDR1 SGHAT and CDR2 FQNNGV. Germline trimming cut 0 bases from V and 6 bases from J; bases unmatched to any gene: 3. CDR3 bases: TGTGCCAGCAGCTTAGACCAGGGGGCGTCTGAAGCTTTCTTT. Translation gives CASSLDQGASEAFF.